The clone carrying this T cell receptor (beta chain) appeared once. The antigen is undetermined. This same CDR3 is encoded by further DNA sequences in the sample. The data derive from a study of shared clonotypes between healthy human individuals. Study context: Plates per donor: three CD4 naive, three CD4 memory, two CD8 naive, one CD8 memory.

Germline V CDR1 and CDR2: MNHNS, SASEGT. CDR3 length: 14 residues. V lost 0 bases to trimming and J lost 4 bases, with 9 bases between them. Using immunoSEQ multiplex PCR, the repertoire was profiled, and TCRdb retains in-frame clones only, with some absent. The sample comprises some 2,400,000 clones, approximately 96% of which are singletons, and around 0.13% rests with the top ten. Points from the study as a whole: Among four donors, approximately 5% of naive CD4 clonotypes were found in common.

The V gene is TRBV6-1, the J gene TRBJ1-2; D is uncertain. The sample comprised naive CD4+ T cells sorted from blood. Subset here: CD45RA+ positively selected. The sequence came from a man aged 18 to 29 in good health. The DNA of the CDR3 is TGTGCCAGCAGTGAAGCGGTCCGGGGCTATGGCTACACCTTC. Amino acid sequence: CASSEAVRGYGYTF.